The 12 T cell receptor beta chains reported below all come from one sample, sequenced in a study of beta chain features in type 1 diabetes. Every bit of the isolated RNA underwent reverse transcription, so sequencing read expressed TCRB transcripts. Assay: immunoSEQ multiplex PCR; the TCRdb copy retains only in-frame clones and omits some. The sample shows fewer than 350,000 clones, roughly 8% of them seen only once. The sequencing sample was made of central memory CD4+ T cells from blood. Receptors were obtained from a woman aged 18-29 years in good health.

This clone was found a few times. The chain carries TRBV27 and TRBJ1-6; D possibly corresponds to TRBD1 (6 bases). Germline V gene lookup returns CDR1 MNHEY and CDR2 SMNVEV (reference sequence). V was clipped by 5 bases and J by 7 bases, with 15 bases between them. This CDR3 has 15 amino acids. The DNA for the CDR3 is TGTGCCAGCAGTGGTACTACAGGGTACAATTCACCCCTCCACTTT. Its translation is CASSGTTGYNSPLHF.

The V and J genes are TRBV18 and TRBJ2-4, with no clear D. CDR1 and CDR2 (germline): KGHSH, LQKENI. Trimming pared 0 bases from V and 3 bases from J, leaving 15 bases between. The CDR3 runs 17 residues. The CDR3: CASSPPFLKIGKNIQYF. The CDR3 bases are TGTGCCAGCTCACCACCTTTCTTGAAGATAGGCAAAAACATTCAGTACTTC.

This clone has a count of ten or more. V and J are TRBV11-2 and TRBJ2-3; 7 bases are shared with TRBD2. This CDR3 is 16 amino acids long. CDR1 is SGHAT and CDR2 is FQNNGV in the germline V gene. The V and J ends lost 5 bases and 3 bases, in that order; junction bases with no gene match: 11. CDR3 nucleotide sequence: TGTGCCAGCAGCCGACTAGCTCCGGAGGGTACAGATACGCAGTATTTT. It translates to CASSRLAPEGTDTQYF. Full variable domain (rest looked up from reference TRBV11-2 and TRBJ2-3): EAGVAQSPRYKIIEKRQSVAFWCNPISGHATLYWYQQILGQGPKLLIQFQNNGVVDDSQLPKDRFSAERLKGVDSTLKIQPAKLEDSAVYLCASSRLAPEGTDTQYFGPGTRLTVL.

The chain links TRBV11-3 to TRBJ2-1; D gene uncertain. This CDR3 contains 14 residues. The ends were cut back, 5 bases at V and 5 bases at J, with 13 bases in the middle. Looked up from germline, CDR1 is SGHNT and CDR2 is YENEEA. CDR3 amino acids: CASSLIYPNNEQFF. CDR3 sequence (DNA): TGTGCCAGCAGCCTGATTTACCCTAACAATGAGCAGTTCTTC. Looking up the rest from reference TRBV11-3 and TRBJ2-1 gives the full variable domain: EAGVVQSPRYKIIEKKQPVAFWCNPISGHNTLYWYLQNLGQGPELLIRYENEEAVDDSQLPKDRFSAERLKGVDSTLKIQPAELGDSAVYLCASSLIYPNNEQFFGPGTRLTVL.

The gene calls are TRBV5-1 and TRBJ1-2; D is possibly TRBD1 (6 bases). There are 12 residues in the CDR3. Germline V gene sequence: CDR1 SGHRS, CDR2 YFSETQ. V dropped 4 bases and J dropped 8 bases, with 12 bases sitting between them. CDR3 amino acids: CASSPQGIGYTF. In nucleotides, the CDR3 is TGCGCCAGCAGCCCCCAGGGGATAGGCTACACCTTC.

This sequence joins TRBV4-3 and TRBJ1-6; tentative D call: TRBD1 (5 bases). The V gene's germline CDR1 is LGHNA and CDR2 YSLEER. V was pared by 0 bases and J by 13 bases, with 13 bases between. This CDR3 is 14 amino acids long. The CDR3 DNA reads TGCGCCAGCAGCCAAGATTCAGGGCTTCCGCCCCTCCACTTT. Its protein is CASSQDSGLPPLHF.

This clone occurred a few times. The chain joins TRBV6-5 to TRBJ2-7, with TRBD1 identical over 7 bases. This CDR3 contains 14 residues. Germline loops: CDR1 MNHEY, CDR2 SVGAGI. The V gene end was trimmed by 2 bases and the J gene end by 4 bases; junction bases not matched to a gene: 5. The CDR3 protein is CASSYNRGTYEQYV. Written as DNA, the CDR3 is TGTGCCAGCAGTTACAACAGGGGAACATACGAGCAGTACGTC.

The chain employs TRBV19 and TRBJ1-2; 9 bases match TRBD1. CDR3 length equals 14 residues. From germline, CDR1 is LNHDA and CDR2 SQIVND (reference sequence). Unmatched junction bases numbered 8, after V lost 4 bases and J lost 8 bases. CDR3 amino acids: CASSKLGTGNGYTF. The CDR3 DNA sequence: TGTGCCAGTAGTAAACTTGGGACAGGGAACGGCTACACCTTC.

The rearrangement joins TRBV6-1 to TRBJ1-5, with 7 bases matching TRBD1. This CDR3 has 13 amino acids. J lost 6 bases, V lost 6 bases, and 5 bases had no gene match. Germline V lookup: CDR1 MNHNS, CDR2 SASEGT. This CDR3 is CASSRQGGQPQHF. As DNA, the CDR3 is TGTGCCAGCAGCCGACAGGGCGGTCAGCCCCAGCATTTT.

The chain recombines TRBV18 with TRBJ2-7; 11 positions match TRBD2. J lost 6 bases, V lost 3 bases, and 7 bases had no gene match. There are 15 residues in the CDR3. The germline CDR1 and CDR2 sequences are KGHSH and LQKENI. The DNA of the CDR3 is TGTGCCAGCTCACCGGCCGGGACTAGCGGCGGCGAGCAGTACTTC. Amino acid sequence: CASSPAGTSGGEQYF.

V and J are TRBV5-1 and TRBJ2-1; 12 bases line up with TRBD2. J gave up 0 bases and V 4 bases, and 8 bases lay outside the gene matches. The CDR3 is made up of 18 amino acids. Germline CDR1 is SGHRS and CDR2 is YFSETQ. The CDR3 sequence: CASSHLAGGLNSYNEQFF. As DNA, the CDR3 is TGCGCCAGCAGCCACCTAGCGGGGGGGCTTAACTCCTACAATGAGCAGTTCTTC.

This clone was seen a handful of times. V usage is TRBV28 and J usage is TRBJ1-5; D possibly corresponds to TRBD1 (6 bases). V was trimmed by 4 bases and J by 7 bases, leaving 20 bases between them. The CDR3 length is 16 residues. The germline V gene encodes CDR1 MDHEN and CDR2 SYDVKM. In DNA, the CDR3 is TGTGCCAGCAGTTCTCACGATGGGGGGGCGAGACAGCCCCAGCATTTT. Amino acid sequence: CASSSHDGGARQPQHF. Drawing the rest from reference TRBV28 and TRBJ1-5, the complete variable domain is DVKVTQSSRYLVKRTGEKVFLECVQDMDHENMFWYRQDPGLGLRLIYFSYDVKMKEKGDIPEGYSVSREKKERFSLILESASTNQTSMYLCASSSHDGGARQPQHFGDGTRLSIL.